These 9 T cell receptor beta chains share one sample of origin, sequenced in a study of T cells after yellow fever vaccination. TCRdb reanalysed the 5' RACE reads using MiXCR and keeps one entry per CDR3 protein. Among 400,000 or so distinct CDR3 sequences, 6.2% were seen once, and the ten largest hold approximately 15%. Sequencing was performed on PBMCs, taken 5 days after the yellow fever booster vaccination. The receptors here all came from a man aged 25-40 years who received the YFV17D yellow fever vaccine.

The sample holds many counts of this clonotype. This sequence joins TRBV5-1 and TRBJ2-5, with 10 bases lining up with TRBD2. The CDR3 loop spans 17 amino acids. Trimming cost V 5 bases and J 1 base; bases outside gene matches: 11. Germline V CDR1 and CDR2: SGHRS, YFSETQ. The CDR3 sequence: CASSFSGLADFQETQYF. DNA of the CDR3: TGCGCCAGCAGTTTTTCAGGACTAGCGGATTTCCAAGAGACCCAGTACTTC.

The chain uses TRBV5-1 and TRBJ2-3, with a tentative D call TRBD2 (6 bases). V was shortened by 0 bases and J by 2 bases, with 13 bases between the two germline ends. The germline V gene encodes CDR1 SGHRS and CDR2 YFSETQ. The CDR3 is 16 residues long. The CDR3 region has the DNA TGCGCCAGCAGCTTGGGGAGGGCCCCATCCACAGATACGCAGTATTTT. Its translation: CASSLGRAPSTDTQYF. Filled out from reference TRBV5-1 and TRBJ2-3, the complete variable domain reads KAGVTQTPRYLIKTRGQQVTLSCSPISGHRSVSWYQQTPGQGLQFLFEYFSETQRNKGNFPGRFSGRQFSNSRSEMNVSTLELGDSALYLCASSLGRAPSTDTQYFGPGTRLTVL.

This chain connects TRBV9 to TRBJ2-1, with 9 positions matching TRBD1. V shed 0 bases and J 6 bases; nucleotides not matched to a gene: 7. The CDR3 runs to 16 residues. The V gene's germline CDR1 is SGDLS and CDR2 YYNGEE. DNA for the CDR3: TGTGCCAGCAGCGTAGGGTTTGGGACAGGGCCCAATGAGCAGTTCTTC. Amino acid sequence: CASSVGFGTGPNEQFF.

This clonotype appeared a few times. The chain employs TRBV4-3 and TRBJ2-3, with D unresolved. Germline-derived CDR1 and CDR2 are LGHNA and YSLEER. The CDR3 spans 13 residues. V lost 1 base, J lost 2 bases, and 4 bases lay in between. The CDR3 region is CASSQGVTDTQYF. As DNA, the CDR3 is TGCGCCAGCAGCCAAGGGGTCACAGATACGCAGTATTTT.

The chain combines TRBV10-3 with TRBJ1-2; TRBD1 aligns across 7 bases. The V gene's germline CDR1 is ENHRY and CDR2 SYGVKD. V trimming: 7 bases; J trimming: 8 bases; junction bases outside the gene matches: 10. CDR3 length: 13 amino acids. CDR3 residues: CAINPDRVEGYTF. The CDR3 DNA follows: TGTGCCATCAATCCCGACAGGGTGGAAGGCTACACCTTC.

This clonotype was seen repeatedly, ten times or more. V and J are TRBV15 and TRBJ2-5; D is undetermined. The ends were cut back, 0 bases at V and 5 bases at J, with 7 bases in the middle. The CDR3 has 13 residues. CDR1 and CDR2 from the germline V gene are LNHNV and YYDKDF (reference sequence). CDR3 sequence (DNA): TGTGCCACCAGCAGAGATAAGCGTGAGACCCAGTACTTC. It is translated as CATSRDKRETQYF. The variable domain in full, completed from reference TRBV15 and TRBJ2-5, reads DAMVIQNPRYQVTQFGKPVTLSCSQTLNHNVMYWYQQKSSQAPKLLFHYYDKDFNNEADTPDNFQSRRPNTSFCFLDIRSPGLGDTAMYLCATSRDKRETQYFGPGTRLLVL.

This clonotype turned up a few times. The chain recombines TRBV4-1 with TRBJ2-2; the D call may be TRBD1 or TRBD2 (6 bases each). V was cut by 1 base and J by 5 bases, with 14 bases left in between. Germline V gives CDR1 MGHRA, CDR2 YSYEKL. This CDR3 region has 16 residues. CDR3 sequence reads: CASSQVTGAYTGELFF. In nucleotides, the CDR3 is TGCGCCAGCAGCCAAGTTACGGGGGCGTATACCGGGGAGCTGTTTTTT.

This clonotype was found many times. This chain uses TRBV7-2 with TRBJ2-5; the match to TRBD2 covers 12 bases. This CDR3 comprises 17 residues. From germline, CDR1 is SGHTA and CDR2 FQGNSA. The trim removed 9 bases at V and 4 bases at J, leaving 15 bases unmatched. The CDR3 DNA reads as TGTGCCAGTACCCCCTCGGGGGCTAGCGGGAGGGGAGAGACCCAGTACTTC. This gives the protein CASTPSGASGRGETQYF.

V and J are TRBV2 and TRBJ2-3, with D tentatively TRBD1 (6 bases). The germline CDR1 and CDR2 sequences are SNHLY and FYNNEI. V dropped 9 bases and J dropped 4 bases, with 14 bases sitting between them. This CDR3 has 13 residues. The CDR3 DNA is TGTGCCAGTCAGACAGGCGTCCCAGATACGCAGTATTTT. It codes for CASQTGVPDTQYF.